This entry describes one TCR beta chain. Its antigen is as yet unknown. This CDR3 comprises 16 residues. Trimming stripped 2 bases from V and 5 bases from J, with 16 bases between. The germline gives CDR1 SGHRS, CDR2 YFSETQ. This sample is part of a study of PD-L1 blockade in urothelial cancer. On the study more broadly: Study patients had been treated with 0 to 3 previous chemotherapy regimens. Blood drawn 3 weeks (second dose) and 6 weeks after treatment start was analyzed. Notes on the study in general: Stronger expansion of tumor-associated clones in blood at 3 weeks distinguished durable-benefit patients.

As for time point: peripheral blood 6 weeks after treatment start. Synthetic TCR analog templates were spiked into all PCRs individually. TCRdb keeps only in-frame clones here, not all; method: immunoSEQ multiplex PCR. The table shows more than 90,000 clones, with approximately 90% occurring only once. The rearrangement uses TRBV5-1 and TRBJ1-4, with D perhaps matching TRBD1 (6 bases). The receptor was isolated from a man aged 60-69 years with urothelial cancer. The sequencing used PBMCs, collected around atezolizumab (anti-PD-L1) treatment. CDR3 protein: CASSLRTGQGNEKLFF. The CDR3 DNA reads TGCGCCAGCAGCTTACGTACAGGGCAGGGGAATGAAAAACTGTTTTTT.